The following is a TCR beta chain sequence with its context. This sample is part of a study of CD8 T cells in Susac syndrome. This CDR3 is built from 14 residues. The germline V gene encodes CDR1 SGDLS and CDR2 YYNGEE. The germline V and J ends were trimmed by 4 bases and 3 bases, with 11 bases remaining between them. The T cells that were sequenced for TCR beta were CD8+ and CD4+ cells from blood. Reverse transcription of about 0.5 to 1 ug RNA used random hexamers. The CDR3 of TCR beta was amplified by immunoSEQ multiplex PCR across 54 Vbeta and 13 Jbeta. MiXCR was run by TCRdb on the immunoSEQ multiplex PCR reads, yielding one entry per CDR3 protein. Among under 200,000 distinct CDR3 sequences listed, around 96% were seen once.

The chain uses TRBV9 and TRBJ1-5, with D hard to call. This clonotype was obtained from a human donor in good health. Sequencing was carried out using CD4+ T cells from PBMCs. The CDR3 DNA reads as TGTGCCAGCAGCCAAGGGTGGGACAATCAGCCCCAGCATTTT. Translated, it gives CASSQGWDNQPQHF.